This T cell receptor beta chain was captured by sequencing in a study of T cell responses to AZD1222 COVID-19 vaccine (dated by TCRdb to about 2021). For the wider study: TCR sequencing covered 230 to 250 trial participants: 200 to 220 given two doses of AZD1222 and approximately 26 given two doses of MenACWY control vaccine. Trial participants were enrolled by age into subgroups of 18-55, 56-69 and 70-plus years, and 148, 28 and 57 TCR-sequenced participants, respectively, were included in these subgroups.

The CDR3 regions of human TCRbeta chains were subjected to immunosequencing. In the source study's methods: Repertoire TCRs were checked for matches against a reference library of SARS-CoV-2-specific TCRs that had been generated using the MIRA antigen-specificity platform. Breadth was defined as the fraction of unique TCRs that were SARS-CoV-2-associated, and depth was defined as the fraction of total T cells that were SARS-CoV-2-associated. Each spike-specific TCR was assigned to its reactive spike region and to a CD4 or CD8 class using the MIRA data. Log10-transformed breadth and depth values were compared by one-way ANOVA with Sidak's multiple comparisons tests. TCRdb obtained this table from immuneACCESS and retained in-frame rearrangements with V and J assigned. These tables miss some clones; where compared with another copy, unresolved V genes account for less than half of the shortfall, and the remainder is unexplained. Clonal size and the V and J genes are those of that table, whereas D and trimming came from the DNA. This sample is represented by 180,000 or so clones; 88% of them were singletons. Roughly 26% of the sample goes to the ten largest clones.

Read against the paper, the sample's time point label means: about 28 days (+/-7) after the second vaccine dose. AZD1222 recipients whose second dose came at about 4 weeks and those whose second dose came at about 12 weeks were combined into one group, since spike-specific TCR depth and breadth did not differ between the two schedules. Vaccinee samples came from UK trials COV001 and COV002, including a single-blind randomized controlled phase 2/3 trial of AZD1222 (ChAdOx1 nCoV-19) in healthy adults. For TCRbeta chain sequencing, PBMC samples were collected from trial participants at day 0 and at day 28 after the second dose. With respect to this clone: What this receptor recognizes is not known. The sample holds no much larger clone one base away, and base qualities are not on file.

The research as a whole found: Because no samples from the day 14 peak response were available, repertoires could be characterized only after the peak T cell response. In the small 56-69-year group, the increase in depth fell short of significance, most likely because of low power. Most participants were white British and females outnumbered males, and the authors suggested that clonal diversity may have been underestimated. Conclusions about previously exposed vaccinees are limited because only six or seven AZD1222 recipients were SARS-CoV-2 seropositive at baseline. Vaccine-associated CD4 TCRs spanned the whole spike protein, with dominant responses in regions 160-218 and 743-854. Epitopes outside the regions mutated in the B.1.351 and B.1.1.7 variants were reportedly recognized by nearly half of the unique spike-specific TCRs. Spike-specific TCR breadth and depth rose significantly after two AZD1222 doses compared with day 0 and with MenACWY recipients.

This specimen was peripheral blood, taken 28 days after the second AZD1222 dose. The sequence came from an adult who received the AZD1222 COVID-19 vaccine.

This receptor has the CDR3 CASSLRLAGGGDTQYF. The DNA is as follows: TGCGCCAGCAGCCTTAGACTAGCGGGAGGGGGAGATACGCAGTATTTT. Recombination linked TRBV4-1 to TRBJ2-3; 14 bases in the junction line up with TRBD2. The germline V gene encodes CDR1 MGHRA and CDR2 YSYEKL. There are 16 amino acids in the CDR3, from cysteine to phenylalanine inclusive. Just the 48-base CDR3 DNA is kept, in frame starting at base 1. Relative to germline, V is missing 4 bases and J is missing 5 bases, with 5 bases of the junction outside any gene match.